This T cell receptor (beta chain) was sequenced for a study of a mutant IDH1 vaccine in newly diagnosed glioma. Across the whole study: Patients came in for eight vaccinations, in weeks 1, 3, 5, 7, 11, 15, 19 and 23.

As for this clone: What it binds is unknown.

Sample time point: week 11, during vaccination. Doses comprised 300 ug of mutant IDH1 20-mer peptide each, plus topical imiquimod. Method: immunoSEQ multiplex PCR; TCRdb's copy keeps in-frame clones and lacks some. This sample has tens of thousands of clones, with 80% found just once. Germline CDR1 is SGHTS and CDR2 is YDEGEE. The CDR3 extends over 18 amino acids. J lost 4 bases, V lost 7 bases, and 22 bases had no gene match. Sequences were derived from PBMCs, sampled from a glioma patient whose treatment included an IDH1 peptide vaccine. This clonotype originated in a man over 45 with glioma. The chain carries TRBV5-8 and TRBJ2-7, with TRBD1 identical over 8 bases. The CDR3 bases are TGTGCCAGCCCAGACCGGCCAGGGGGCCCCCGGATGTATTACGAGCAGTACTTC. The encoded protein is CASPDRPGGPRMYYEQYF.